This T cell receptor beta chain is from a study of early T cells in non-severe SARS-CoV-2 infection (dated by TCRdb to the early 2020s). Describing the broader study: TCR sequencing used bulk RNA from unsorted whole blood, so alpha and beta chains could not be paired.

The study was a case-control design nested within a healthcare worker cohort in London, UK, with weekly nasopharyngeal swab PCR tests and blood sampling. Healthcare workers were recruited between 23 and 31 March 2020, during the week of the UK lockdown, and were followed weekly for up to about 15 weeks. Its CDR3 holds 15 amino acids, cysteine through phenylalanine. Kept here is only the CDR3 DNA, which spans 45 bases and is read in frame from base 1. CDR1 and CDR2 were assigned from the germline V gene (reference sequence) as SEHNR and FQNEAQ. Cut back by 0 bases and 2 bases, the V and J ends lie 8 bases apart. This clonotype was counted at least ten times. Its specific antigen is unknown. It has no much larger one-base neighbor in the sample; base qualities were not kept. Overall study outcomes, separate from this receptor: VDJdb matching was skewed toward anti-spike CD8 responses and likely underestimated virus-specific expansions, missing private and CD4 specificities.

The library was generated by 5' RACE. The instrument was a NextSeq 500. The TCR library protocol attached unique molecular identifiers to individual cDNA molecules to correct for sequencing error and PCR bias. Both TCR alpha and beta chains were sequenced, and tight co-correlation was observed between alpha and beta sequence abundances in each sample. For the original study's pipeline: Decombinator V4 was used to annotate TCR sequences for V gene, J gene and CDR3. TCRs were defined as expanded if a significant change between any two time points was detected under a Poisson model with p below 0.0001. Abundances of TCRs were expressed as counts per million after normalisation to the total number of TCRs sequenced in each sample. TRAV1-2 paired with TRAJ12, TRAJ20 or TRAJ33 defined MAIT TCRs, while TRAV10 paired with TRAJ18 defined iNKT TCRs. A search of VDJdb, accessed on 1 November 2021, was run for TCRs annotated to CMV, EBV and SARS-CoV-2, with TCRs annotated for multiple antigens excluded. The raw public data were reprocessed by TCRdb itself: fastp quality trimming at Q25, MiXCR clonotype calling, in-frame beta chains only. Rows are unified per CDR3 protein, each entry keeping the most common DNA and genes. These V and J calls originate from TCRdb's pipeline instead of the authors' own analysis. For this sample there are 50,000 to 85,000 distinct CDR3 sequences; less than 9.5% appear just once. Under 4% of the sample is taken by the ten largest.

The source material was whole blood. The TCR sequence derives from an adult who was a healthcare worker with PCR-confirmed SARS-CoV-2 infection or an uninfected control (not recorded which). Recombination linked TRBV7-9 to TRBJ2-1; no confident D gene assignment can be made. The bases read TGTGCCAGCAGCTTAGCGCCGACACCCTACAATGAGCAGTTCTTC. Its translation reads: CASSLAPTPYNEQFF.